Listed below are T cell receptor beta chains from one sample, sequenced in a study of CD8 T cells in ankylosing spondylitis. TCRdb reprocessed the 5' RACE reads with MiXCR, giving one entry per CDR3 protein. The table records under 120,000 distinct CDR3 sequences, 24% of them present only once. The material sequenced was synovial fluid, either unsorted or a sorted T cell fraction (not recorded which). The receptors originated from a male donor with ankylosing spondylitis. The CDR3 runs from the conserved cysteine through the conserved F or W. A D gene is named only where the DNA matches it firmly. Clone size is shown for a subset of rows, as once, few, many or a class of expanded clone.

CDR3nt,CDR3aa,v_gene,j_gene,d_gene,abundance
TGTGCCAGCAGCTTTACCGGCACAGATACGCAGTATTTT,CASSFTGTDTQYF,TRBV5-6,TRBJ2-3,NA,few
TGCGCCAGCAGCCGCACGGACGGGGGGAGTGAAAAACTGTTTTTT,CASSRTDGGSEKLFF,TRBV5-1,TRBJ1-4,NA,NA
TGTGCCACCGGGGGCCCCTACAATGAGCAGTTCTTC,CATGGPYNEQFF,TRBV24-1,TRBJ2-1,NA,NA
TGTGCCACCAGCCCGCGGTGGGGTAAGACCCAGTACTTC,CATSPRWGKTQYF,TRBV15,TRBJ2-5,NA,NA
TGTGCCAGCAGTGTTACCGTAGCGGGAGGTTTCAATGAGCAGTTCTTC,CASSVTVAGGFNEQFF,TRBV2,TRBJ2-1,TRBD2,few
TGTGCCACCAGTGCGCCGGGACAGGGGGGAGATACGCAGTATTTT,CATSAPGQGGDTQYF,TRBV24-1,TRBJ2-3,TRBD1,NA
TGCGCCAGCAGCGTCGGTAACTATGGCTACACCTTC,CASSVGNYGYTF,TRBV5-1,TRBJ1-2,NA,NA
TGTGCCAGCAGCCCCGGCCGCGTCGCAGATACGCAGTATTTT,CASSPGRVADTQYF,TRBV7-2,TRBJ2-3,NA,few
TGTGCCACCAGTGAAGGGACGAGATGGGAGACCCAGTACTTC,CATSEGTRWETQYF,TRBV24-1,TRBJ2-5,NA,NA
TGCGCCAGCAGCCAGGCGGGACTAGAGACCGGGGAGCTGTTTTTT,CASSQAGLETGELFF,TRBV5-1,TRBJ2-2,TRBD2,NA
TGTGCCAGCAGCTTGCAGGGGGCCTATCAGCCCCAGCATTTT,CASSLQGAYQPQHF,TRBV5-6,TRBJ1-5,TRBD1,many
TGCGCCAGTGGGGGCAGCACAGATACGCAGTATTTT,CASGGSTDTQYF,TRBV5-1,TRBJ2-3,NA,few
TGTGCCAGCAGCTTAGATGCGGGAGCGTTCAATGAGCAGTTCTTC,CASSLDAGAFNEQFF,TRBV11-3,TRBJ2-1,TRBD2,NA
TGCAGTGCTAGAGCACCGGGACTAGGAACAGATACGCAGTATTTT,CSARAPGLGTDTQYF,TRBV20-1,TRBJ2-3,TRBD2,few
TGTGCCAGCAGCTTAACAGGGGAAGATACGCAGTATTTT,CASSLTGEDTQYF,TRBV7-2,TRBJ2-3,TRBD1,NA
TGTGCCAGCAGTTCGGGACTAGCGGGAGGGCCAGTCACCGGGGAGCTGTTTTTT,CASSSGLAGGPVTGELFF,TRBV12-3/TRBV12-4,TRBJ2-2,TRBD2,NA
TGCAGCGTTGCCCCGACGGGATCTATCAACACTGAAGCTTTCTTT,CSVAPTGSINTEAFF,TRBV29-1,TRBJ1-1,NA,many
TGCAGCGTTGAAGATTGGGCGGGAGCGACAGATACGCAGTATTTT,CSVEDWAGATDTQYF,TRBV29-1,TRBJ2-3,TRBD2,few
TGCGCCAGCAGCATGGACAGCTCTGGGGCCAACGTCCTGACTTTC,CASSMDSSGANVLTF,TRBV5-1,TRBJ2-6,NA,few